Only one count was recorded for the clone carrying this T cell receptor (beta chain). The antigen remains unidentified. The donors formed part of the roughly 110-subject validation cohort, distinct from the roughly 700-subject first cohort. J was trimmed by 3 bases and V by 8 bases; bases with no gene match: 12. Germline-derived CDR1 and CDR2 are MNHNY and SVGAGI (reference sequence). CDR3 length: 16 amino acids. This sample is part of a study of cytomegalovirus exposure and HLA in healthy donors. Study outcomes and limitations: The tendency of first-cohort TCR clusters to co-occur in the 120 or so validation repertoires was identified by a subsequent analysis.

TCRdb keeps only in-frame clones here, not all; method: immunoSEQ multiplex PCR. The repertoire holds a few hundred thousand clones, with approximately 90% as singletons. The sample was PBMCs. The TCR was taken from a woman aged 18-29 years in good health and CMV-seronegative. The chain has TRBV6-6 and TRBJ2-3; 9 nucleotides match TRBD1. The CDR3 reads CASPTFDRGTTDTQYF. CDR3 nucleotide sequence: TGTGCCAGCCCTACCTTTGACAGGGGGACGACAGATACGCAGTATTTT.